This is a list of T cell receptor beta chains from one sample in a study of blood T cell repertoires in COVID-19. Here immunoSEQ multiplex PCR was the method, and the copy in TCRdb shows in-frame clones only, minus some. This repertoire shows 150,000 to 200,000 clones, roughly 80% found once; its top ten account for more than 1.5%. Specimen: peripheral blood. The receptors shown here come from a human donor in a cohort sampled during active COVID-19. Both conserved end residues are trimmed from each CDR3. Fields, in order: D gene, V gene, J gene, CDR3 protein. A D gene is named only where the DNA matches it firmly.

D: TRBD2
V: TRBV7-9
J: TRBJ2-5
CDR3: ASSLTRGGRETQY

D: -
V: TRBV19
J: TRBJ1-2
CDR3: ASSLGGFGDGYT

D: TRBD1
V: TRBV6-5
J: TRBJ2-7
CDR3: ASSTAGTGKHEQY

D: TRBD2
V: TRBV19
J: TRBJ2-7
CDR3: ASSLRGLAGYEQY

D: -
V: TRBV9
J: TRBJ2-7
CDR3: ASSDGHDYEQY

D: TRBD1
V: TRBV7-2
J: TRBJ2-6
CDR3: ASVRDRGTGANVLT

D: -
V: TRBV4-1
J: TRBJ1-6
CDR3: ASSQNPSSYNSPLH

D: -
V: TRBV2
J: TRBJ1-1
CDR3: ASSGSGFGGTEAF

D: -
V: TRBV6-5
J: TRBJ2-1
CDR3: ASSPGEGGNEQF

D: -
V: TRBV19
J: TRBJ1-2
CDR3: ASSIVLGTMEGYT